A single sample is the source of the 15 T cell receptor beta chains below, sequenced in a study of cytomegalovirus exposure and HLA in healthy donors. Vbeta (60) and Jbeta (13) primers were used in the PCR. TCRdb's copy holds only in-frame clones and misses some; the assay was immunoSEQ multiplex PCR. This table holds 100,000 to 150,000 clones, more than 60% found once. The specimen sequenced was PBMCs. The receptors stem from a woman between 40 and 50 years old in good health and CMV-seronegative.

The table lists this clone with a few counts. The chain has TRBV11-2 and TRBJ2-5, with D unresolved. V was clipped by 1 base and J by 1 base, with 7 bases between them. Per germline, CDR1 SGHAT and CDR2 FQNNGV. The CDR3 is made up of 14 amino acids. CDR3 region: CASSLGASQETQYF. CDR3 bases: TGTGCCAGCAGCTTAGGGGCCAGCCAAGAGACCCAGTACTTC.

The chain combines TRBV4-2 with TRBJ2-7; 9 nucleotides agree with TRBD1. Trimming cost V 2 bases and J 2 bases; bases outside gene matches: 7. Germline loops: CDR1 LGHNA, CDR2 YNFKEQ. The CDR3 covers 16 residues. CDR3 nucleotide sequence: TGTGCCAGCAGCCAATATCCCGGGACAGGGACCTACGAGCAGTACTTC. It is translated as CASSQYPGTGTYEQYF.

This chain connects TRBV7-2 to TRBJ2-3, with D perhaps matching TRBD2 (6 bases). Trimming stripped 6 bases from V and 3 bases from J, with 16 bases between. The CDR3 is 15 residues long. Germline V gene sequence: CDR1 SGHTA, CDR2 FQGNSA. DNA of the CDR3: TGTGCCAGCAGTCCGACTAGGGGTGCAACAGATACGCAGTATTTT. Translation gives CASSPTRGATDTQYF.

The V gene is TRBV2, the J gene TRBJ2-5, with 8 bases identical to TRBD2. Germline CDR1 reads SNHLY; CDR2 reads FYNNEI. The CDR3 covers 14 residues. The V gene end was trimmed by 6 bases and the J gene end by 5 bases; junction bases not matched to a gene: 8. The CDR3 reads CASRGLGHQETQYF. CDR3 nucleotides: TGTGCCAGCAGGGGACTAGGCCATCAGGAGACCCAGTACTTC.

The CDR3 nucleotides are TGTGCCAGCCGTCGGGGGGGCACAGATACGCAGTATTTT. This codes for CASRRGGTDTQYF. The V call is TRBV12-1, the J call TRBJ2-3; TRBD2 is taken as the D call from the table, unchecked against the DNA. TRBV12-1 is reported as a pseudogene. This CDR3 has 13 amino acids.

The CDR3 sequence is CASSRDRGWGYTF. CDR3 DNA sequence: TGCGCCAGCTCCCGGGACAGGGGATGGGGCTACACCTTC. The genes are TRBV23-1 and TRBJ1-2; 10 bases map to TRBD1. TRBV23-1 qualifies as an ORF whose function is uncertain. The J segment lost 8 bases and the V segment lost 8 bases, leaving 8 bases of the junction unmatched. This CDR3 has 13 residues.

The chain employs TRBV7-6 and TRBJ2-3; TRBD2 aligns across 12 bases. The V and J ends lost 5 bases and 1 base, in that order; junction bases with no gene match: 4. Germline assignment: CDR1 SGHVS and CDR2 FNYEAQ. There are 16 residues in the CDR3. The CDR3 spells CASSPWTSGGTDTQYF. The CDR3 DNA reads TGTGCCAGCAGCCCCTGGACTAGCGGGGGCACAGATACGCAGTATTTT.

The chain is built from TRBV7-2 and TRBJ2-3; 9 bases align to TRBD2. Germline V CDR1 and CDR2: SGHTA, FQGNSA. This CDR3 contains 15 residues. With 5 bases clipped from V and 4 bases from J, the junction kept 7 bases outside the gene matches. The CDR3 region is CASSPVGGGADTQYF. As DNA, the CDR3 is TGTGCCAGCAGCCCCGTGGGCGGGGGGGCAGATACGCAGTATTTT.

The chain has TRBV27 and TRBJ2-3; a weak D match, TRBD2 (6 bases). Per germline, CDR1 MNHEY and CDR2 SMNVEV (reference sequence). The CDR3 runs to 12 residues. Between the trimmed V and J ends, which lost 4 bases and 7 bases, there was a span of 9 bases. The DNA for the CDR3 is TGTGCCAGCAGTTCCCGGGGGAATACGCAGTATTTT. Protein sequence: CASSSRGNTQYF.

The chain couples TRBV5-5 to TRBJ2-7; 11 bases match TRBD1. Germline-derived CDR1 and CDR2 are SGHKS and YYEKEE (reference sequence). Trimming took 0 bases from V and 3 from J; bases not matched to a gene: 5. The CDR3 has 16 amino acids. In DNA, the CDR3 is TGTGCCAGCAGCTTGGACTGGACAGGGGGCGGCTACGAGCAGTACTTC. The encoded protein is CASSLDWTGGGYEQYF.

This clone has more than one count but fewer than ten. The rearrangement uses TRBV7-2 and TRBJ2-3; TRBD2 agrees at 9 bases. Trimming removed 6 bases from V and 2 bases from J; junction bases left unmatched: 9. CDR1 is SGHTA, CDR2 FQGNSA, per germline. The CDR3 has 16 residues. CDR3 amino acids: CASRPERGAYTDTQYF. CDR3 DNA sequence: TGTGCCAGCAGGCCAGAGCGGGGGGCCTACACAGATACGCAGTATTTT.

CDR3 residues: CASGLLRLAGGQEQYF. Written as DNA, the CDR3 is TGTGCTAGTGGTTTGCTTCGACTAGCGGGGGGACAAGAGCAGTACTTC. The chain is built from TRBV12-5 and TRBJ2-7, with 13 bases lining up with TRBD2. This CDR3 contains 16 residues. V gave up 2 bases and J gave up 7 bases; unmatched junction bases: 8. CDR1 is LGHNT, CDR2 FRNRAP, per germline.

This clone was counted once. The chain couples TRBV11-3 to TRBJ2-1; maybe TRBD2 (6 bases). The V gene lost 0 bases and the J gene lost 6 bases, with 12 bases spanning the gap. The CDR3 is made up of 15 amino acids. Per germline, CDR1 SGHNT and CDR2 YENEEA. This chain's CDR3 is CASSLEGGVVNEQFF. CDR3 DNA: TGTGCCAGCAGCTTAGAGGGGGGAGTAGTCAATGAGCAGTTCTTC.

This clone was seen once. The rearrangement joins TRBV18 to TRBJ1-2; D call uncertain. There are 15 residues in the CDR3. The germline V gene encodes CDR1 KGHSH and CDR2 LQKENI. Trimming shortened V by 2 bases and J by 7 bases, and 17 bases separated the two germline ends. CDR3 residues: CASSPGSQAESGYTF. The CDR3 coding sequence is TGTGCCAGCTCACCAGGGAGTCAGGCGGAGAGTGGCTACACCTTC.

V gene TRBV5-1 combines with J gene TRBJ2-5; 8 bases fit TRBD2. V shed 6 bases, J shed 11 bases, and the junction held 15 bases outside the gene matches. The CDR3 is made up of 14 amino acids. The germline CDR1 and CDR2 sequences are SGHRS and YFSETQ. The CDR3 nucleotides are TGCGCCAGCACGTGGGGAGCAGCGGGAGTTGAGCAGTACTTC. This codes for CASTWGAAGVEQYF.